This is a list of T cell receptor beta chains from one sample in a study of vaccination and CD4 T cells after COVID-19. No antigen has been assigned to these receptors. MiXCR, run by TCRdb on the PCR reads, gives a single entry per CDR3 protein. Of around 13,000 distinct CDR3 sequences in the sample, around 64% were seen once. The input for sequencing was CD4+ T cells from blood, cultured in vitro, taken before SARS-CoV-2 vaccination. These receptors all come from a human donor who had recovered from COVID-19. Both conserved end residues are part of each CDR3. Each record gives: J gene, V gene, D gene, clone size, CDR3 protein, CDR3 DNA. D genes are given only for firm matches. Part of the rows lack a size; the others show once, few, many or a class for expanded clones.

J gene: TRBJ2-3; V gene: TRBV7-8; D gene: -; clone size: -; CDR3 protein: CASSRRGNTDTQYF; CDR3 DNA: TGTGCCAGCAGCCGGAGGGGGAACACAGATACGCAGTATTTT
J gene: TRBJ1-2; V gene: TRBV28; D gene: TRBD1; clone size: -; CDR3 protein: CASSAHDRGYGYTF; CDR3 DNA: TGTGCCAGCAGTGCCCACGACAGGGGCTATGGCTACACCTTC
J gene: TRBJ1-6; V gene: TRBV7-9; D gene: -; clone size: few; CDR3 protein: CASSLDRGSYNSPLHF; CDR3 DNA: TGTGCCAGCAGCTTAGATCGGGGCTCCTATAATTCACCCCTCCACTTT
J gene: TRBJ2-7; V gene: TRBV10-3; D gene: TRBD2; clone size: -; CDR3 protein: CAISGTRPGYEQYF; CDR3 DNA: TGTGCCATCAGTGGGACTAGACCCGGTTACGAGCAGTACTTC
J gene: TRBJ1-6; V gene: TRBV6-2/TRBV6-3; D gene: -; clone size: few; CDR3 protein: CASRTTSSYNSPLHF; CDR3 DNA: TGTGCCAGCAGGACAACGAGCTCCTATAATTCACCCCTCCACTTT
J gene: TRBJ1-2; V gene: TRBV19; D gene: -; clone size: -; CDR3 protein: CASGDRTTNYGYTF; CDR3 DNA: TGTGCCAGTGGGGACCGAACAACTAACTATGGCTACACCTTC
J gene: TRBJ2-5; V gene: TRBV20-1; D gene: TRBD2; clone size: -; CDR3 protein: CSARVLAGGPRQETQYF; CDR3 DNA: TGCAGTGCTAGAGTTCTAGCGGGAGGGCCCCGGCAAGAGACCCAGTACTTC
J gene: TRBJ2-1; V gene: TRBV20-1; D gene: TRBD2; clone size: -; CDR3 protein: CSARDPSLAGGRGNEQFF; CDR3 DNA: TGCAGTGCTAGAGATCCCTCTCTAGCGGGAGGTAGGGGTAATGAGCAGTTCTTC
J gene: TRBJ1-2; V gene: TRBV6-2/TRBV6-3; D gene: -; clone size: -; CDR3 protein: CASTLVSGGKSVDGYTF; CDR3 DNA: TGTGCCAGCACCTTGGTGAGCGGGGGGAAAAGCGTGGATGGCTACACCTTC
J gene: TRBJ2-2; V gene: TRBV5-6; D gene: TRBD1; clone size: -; CDR3 protein: CATGQGAYTGELFF; CDR3 DNA: TGTGCCACCGGACAGGGGGCATATACCGGGGAGCTGTTTTTT
J gene: TRBJ2-7; V gene: TRBV7-9; D gene: -; clone size: -; CDR3 protein: CASSYGGTGYEQYF; CDR3 DNA: TGTGCCAGCAGCTACGGGGGAACAGGGTACGAGCAGTACTTC
J gene: TRBJ1-1; V gene: TRBV28; D gene: -; clone size: few; CDR3 protein: CASRLQEWAEAFF; CDR3 DNA: TGTGCCAGCAGGTTGCAGGAGTGGGCTGAAGCTTTCTTT
J gene: TRBJ1-5; V gene: TRBV6-1; D gene: -; clone size: -; CDR3 protein: CASREGGTAYQPQHF; CDR3 DNA: TGTGCCAGCAGGGAAGGCGGGACGGCATATCAGCCCCAGCATTTT
J gene: TRBJ2-1; V gene: TRBV27; D gene: TRBD2; clone size: -; CDR3 protein: CASSILAGGPKVAEQFF; CDR3 DNA: TGTGCCAGCAGTATACTAGCGGGAGGGCCCAAAGTCGCTGAGCAGTTCTTC
J gene: TRBJ1-5; V gene: TRBV10-3; D gene: -; clone size: -; CDR3 protein: CAISESGAGNQPQHF; CDR3 DNA: TGTGCCATCAGTGAGTCAGGGGCAGGCAATCAGCCCCAGCATTTT
J gene: TRBJ1-6; V gene: TRBV27; D gene: TRBD1; clone size: few; CDR3 protein: CASSDLLGQVGSPLHF; CDR3 DNA: TGTGCCAGCAGTGACCTATTAGGACAGGTCGGATCACCCCTCCACTTT
J gene: TRBJ1-2; V gene: TRBV6-4; D gene: -; clone size: -; CDR3 protein: CASSALNDLKGGGYTF; CDR3 DNA: TGTGCCAGCAGCGCCCTAAATGACCTGAAGGGAGGTGGCTACACCTTC
J gene: TRBJ1-6; V gene: TRBV7-2; D gene: -; clone size: few; CDR3 protein: CASSLRGTENSPLHF; CDR3 DNA: TGTGCCAGCAGCTTACGCGGGACGGAGAATTCACCCCTCCACTTT
J gene: TRBJ1-1; V gene: TRBV28; D gene: TRBD1; clone size: -; CDR3 protein: CASRGQGNDEAFF; CDR3 DNA: TGTGCCAGCAGGGGACAGGGTAACGATGAAGCTTTCTTT
J gene: TRBJ1-1; V gene: TRBV20-1; D gene: -; clone size: few; CDR3 protein: CSARPAPGRLNTEAFF; CDR3 DNA: TGCAGTGCTAGACCTGCCCCGGGCCGATTGAACACTGAAGCTTTCTTT
J gene: TRBJ2-1; V gene: TRBV20-1; D gene: -; clone size: -; CDR3 protein: CSARAGAGNEQFF; CDR3 DNA: TGCAGTGCTAGAGCGGGAGCGGGCAATGAGCAGTTCTTC
J gene: TRBJ2-5; V gene: TRBV7-2; D gene: -; clone size: -; CDR3 protein: CASSLVRATRETQYF; CDR3 DNA: TGTGCCAGCAGCTTAGTTCGGGCTACGAGAGAGACCCAGTACTTC
J gene: TRBJ1-2; V gene: TRBV20-1; D gene: TRBD1; clone size: few; CDR3 protein: CSATGGYGYTF; CDR3 DNA: TGCAGTGCTACAGGGGGCTATGGCTACACCTTC
J gene: TRBJ1-2; V gene: TRBV20-1; D gene: -; clone size: few; CDR3 protein: CSAKPHRDIGYGYTF; CDR3 DNA: TGCAGTGCTAAACCTCACCGGGACATCGGCTATGGCTACACCTTC
J gene: TRBJ2-2; V gene: TRBV5-4; D gene: TRBD1; clone size: -; CDR3 protein: CASSRDRGRTGELFF; CDR3 DNA: TGTGCCAGCAGCCGGGACAGGGGTAGGACCGGGGAGCTGTTTTTT
J gene: TRBJ1-2; V gene: TRBV6-1; D gene: -; clone size: -; CDR3 protein: CASSELGSDYGYTF; CDR3 DNA: TGTGCCAGCAGTGAATTGGGCAGCGACTATGGCTACACCTTC